What follows describes a single T cell receptor (beta chain). It lacks a known antigen. The input lacks base qualities; no much larger clone sits a single base away. For CDR1 and CDR2, the germline V gene lists MGHRA and YSYEKL. Inclusive of the bounding cysteine and phenylalanine, the CDR3 is 16 residues long. The retained sequence is limited to the CDR3, 48 bases, with the frame set at the first base. V gives up 3 bases and J gives up 6 bases, and the segment between their germline ends measures 19 bases. Library preparation employed the immunoSEQ multiplex PCR assay. For the multiplex PCR, a mixture combining 60 forward primers for TCR Vbeta segments and 13 reverse primers for TCR Jbeta segments was used. Amplification of the CDR3 region of rearranged TCR beta genes was performed with a multiplex PCR assay on genomic DNA. On the Illumina HiSeq System, the amplified TCR beta libraries were sequenced as 87-base-pair reads. The authors processed their data as follows. Across the roughly 640 repertoires, a later analysis counted 78 million or so unique TCR beta chains, some 11 million of which were shared by at least two donors. Raw reads were error-corrected and collapsed into unique sequences with a nearest-neighbor algorithm that merged closely related sequences to remove PCR and sequencing errors. To assign V, D and J gene segments, CDR3 sequences were aligned to IMGT reference sequences. For a sequence to be retained, at least a six-nucleotide match to both a V gene segment and a J gene segment was required. Rearrangements were classified as productive when the CDR3 lacked stop codons and remained in frame with V and J, and all other rearrangements were classified as non-productive. CDR3 was defined according to IMGT convention as the region running from the second conserved V-encoded cysteine to the conserved J-encoded phenylalanine. The earlier analysis of 500 to 600 of the donors excluded sequences that lacked an unambiguous match to a single V gene segment. An earlier analysis of some 610 of the donors called V segments functional above 56.7% productive rearrangements and segregating when the between-donor standard deviation exceeded 5%. To diagnose cytomegalovirus status from the catalog of TCR beta chain sequences, a statistical classification framework was built. In a later analysis, V and J genes were assigned by comparing TCR nucleotide sequences against IMGT/GENE-DB human TR gene sequences. A later analysis assigned CDR3 sequences and most-parsimonious VDJ recombination scenarios with the TCRdist pipeline. In a later analysis, every TCR beta chain was defined by the combination of its CDR3 amino acid sequence and its V-gene family, and reads without a unique V-gene family were dropped. To address suspected cross-contamination and a sequencing artifact, a later analysis removed some 620 highly shared, low-generation-probability nucleotide sequences. In a later analysis, a clonal expansion index for each public chain was calculated from normalized within-repertoire ranks of inferred template counts. In a later analysis, generation probabilities were computed using a VDJ recombination model fitted to out-of-frame rearrangements, and the results were checked against IGoR. In a later analysis, hypergeometric tests were used to score TCR-TCR, TCR-HLA and TCR-CMV co-occurrence, with a repertoire-size bias correction applied to TCR pairs. A later analysis estimated false discovery rates by permuting HLA or CMV assignments 20 times. A later analysis grouped co-occurring TCRs with DBSCAN, adding TCRdist sequence similarity when clustering within HLA-allele-positive subsets. Repertoires with fewer than 30,000 or more than 120,000 public chains were left out of co-occurrence clustering, as were five repertoires with anomalous nucleotide sharing. TCRdb limited this immuneACCESS table to in-frame rearrangements with V and J called. A share of clones is missing; checked studies link under half to unresolved V genes, and the rest is unexplained. V and J calls and clone size are given by that table; D and trimming were obtained from the DNA. For this sample there are 150,000 to 200,000 clones; 65% to 85% appear just once. Around 6.5% of the sample lies in the top ten.

The cohort comprised fewer than 700 healthy bone marrow donors. At the time of sampling, every cohort member was nominally healthy, though immune exposures that went unrecorded were likely present. The donor tested CMV seropositive and was one of the 289 seropositive cohort members. A peripheral blood sample was collected from each donor, and TCR beta sequencing was performed on peripheral blood mononuclear cells. The Qiagen DNeasy Blood Extraction Kit was used to extract genomic DNA from the blood cell samples. The sample originates from a study of cytomegalovirus exposure and HLA in healthy donors (dated by TCRdb to about 2017). About the study as a whole: An earlier analysis of several hundred of the donors reported more than 250 Gb of sequence data and 100 million to 130 million unique TCR beta sequences from about 200 million T cells. An early release that covered some 630 HLA-typed donors contained approximately 290 gigabases of sequencing data and 70 million to 100 million unique TCR sequences. Among the approximately 430 genotyped donors, under 90% belonged to the genetic ancestry cluster associated with self-reported Caucasian donors. The study was designed to test whether signatures of past pathogen exposure could be identified by cataloging public T cell receptors. The study profiled the T cell repertoires of fewer than 850 subjects by immunosequencing and related them to cytomegalovirus serostatus. Besides the first cohort of more than 650 subjects, a separate validation cohort made up of 90 to 150 different subjects was used. High-throughput TCR immunosequencing, statistical association of individual TCRs with disease status, and machine learning were combined to predict cytomegalovirus infection status. A later analysis re-examined previously published TCR beta repertoires from just over 650 donors and added high-resolution HLA genotyping to investigate patterns of TCR occurrence. Rather than using new phenotypic data, the later analysis identified candidate immune exposures from TCR beta sequences and from how often those sequences occurred across donors. An earlier analysis of some 500 of the donors applied high-throughput TCR beta sequencing to assess whether each TCR beta V gene segment acted as functional or pseudogenic. Donor age, sex, ethnicity and CMV serostatus were collected together with the repertoire data. Genome-wide SNP genotypes for about 55% of the roughly 670 donors were used in a later genetic analysis, which treated that subset as a discovery cohort. All discovery cohort repertoires had been generated using a single sequencing platform. HLA typing included class I and class II loci at four-digit resolution. Typing coverage differed by locus: A, B, C, DRB1 and DQB1 were typed in roughly 629-630 donors, DQA1 in 522, DPA1 in 600 to 610, and DPB1 in around 440. Because of strong linkage in the cohort, roughly five DR-DQ haplotypes were treated as single units for association and clustering. On average, 235,054 unique TCR beta nucleotide sequences were sequenced per donor among a few hundred genotyped donors of the cohort, with roughly a sixth of those sequences being non-productive. The full study reports these points: A further reported finding was that TCR beta sequences accurately predicted the HLA-A and HLA-B alleles for most subjects in the first cohort. The classifier was reported to diagnose cytomegalovirus status with high specificity and sensitivity in both the original and validation cohorts. According to a later analysis, TCR association rates differed among HLA loci, with DRB1 alleles showing the most associated TCRs and HLA-C alleles showing the fewest. Because counts were too low, roughly 16 rarely observed V segments, including chromosome 9 orphons, were excluded from the earlier analysis of 587 of the donors. In an earlier analysis of roughly 560 of the donors, most TCR beta V segments were observed in productive rearrangements about 87% or about 30% of the time, broadly matching IMGT annotations. A later analysis associated about 17,000 TCR beta sequences with specific HLA alleles at a false discovery rate of 0.05. Correlated functional status among segregating V segments might reflect linkage disequilibrium, but an unknown experimental factor could not be ruled out. The 87-base-pair reads could not distinguish some IMGT-functional V segments, including TRBV6-2 and TRBV6-3, so those segments were excluded. A few of the identified cytomegalovirus-associated TCR beta chains were confirmed in vitro to be specific for cytomegalovirus antigens. While some public TCRs were present in many individuals, most TCR sequences turned up only very rarely across donors. According to the authors, the approach could potentially be generalized to other disease states and immunological phenotypes. The presence/absence analyses assumed that sequencing depth was roughly uniform across donors, and that assumption may not be true. A later analysis reported that several top co-occurrence clusters appeared linked to parvovirus B19, influenza, CMV and Epstein-Barr virus. When HLA alleles, especially DR and DQ, strongly co-occurred, TCR associations were difficult to assign to individual alleles. The sequencing pipeline was judged likely to have produced a cluster of highly shared sequence variants as a technical artifact. Immune exposure information for the cohort was limited to CMV serostatus. Because some donors lacked HLA typing at each locus, the association tests relied only on the typed subset. An association between a missense DCLRE1C variant and V-gene and J-gene trimming of TCR beta chains was found in a later genetic analysis and replicated in an independent cohort. According to a later analysis, most CMV-associated TCR beta chains appeared to be HLA-restricted, and the HLA associations seemed to be driven largely by CMV exposure. A later genetic analysis reported fewer N-insertions in productive TCRs among donors in an Asian-associated ancestry cluster than the approximately 700-donor mean. In a later analysis, HLA-associated TCR beta chains showed more clonal expansion and lower generation probabilities than non-associated chains that were equally common. The study listed 164 TCR beta chains as associated with cytomegalovirus. Only TCR beta chains were sequenced in this cohort, and the absence of alpha or paired-chain data limited detectable features.

Sequenced input: PBMCs. The V and J segments used are TRBV4-1 and TRBJ2-3; a tentative D call is TRBD1 (7 bases match). The clonotype originates from a male donor in good health and CMV-seropositive. CDR3 reads: CASSHETGRYGDTQYF. The DNA reads TGCGCCAGCAGCCACGAGACAGGGAGGTATGGGGATACGCAGTATTTT.